The entry below gives a single TCR beta chain sequence along with its context. Its cognate antigen is unknown. Each subset's genomic DNA was split evenly across several immunoSEQ plates. Sequencing used immunoSEQ multiplex PCR; TCRdb keeps in-frame clones, though not all of them. The sample yields 2 million to 2.5 million clones, 90% to 95% seen once. With 4 bases clipped from V and 4 bases from J, the junction kept 6 bases outside the gene matches. This CDR3 is built from 15 residues. Germline V gene sequence: CDR1 MNHNY, CDR2 SVGAGI (reference sequence). The record originates from a study of shared clonotypes between healthy human individuals. Study-level findings and limits: Across subsets, estimated richness was generally greater for naive than for memory populations. Few donors limited the genetic and exposure-history diversity represented.

Naive CD8 cells lacked CD45RO, underwent positive selection for CCR7 and left out terminally differentiated effector memory CD45RA+ cells. The donors, all of them Caucasian adults, lived in Nashville, Tennessee. The sequenced sample was naive CD8+ T cells from PBMCs. The TCR sequence derives from a man aged 18-30 years in good health. Some clones in this sample may be carry-over from other donors' samples. The chain has TRBV6-6 and TRBJ1-2, with TRBD1 identical over 10 bases. The CDR3 reads CASSLTGGASYGYTF. The CDR3 DNA reads TGTGCCAGCAGTTTGACAGGGGGCGCATCCTATGGCTACACCTTC.